These 13 T cell receptor beta chains share one sample of origin, sequenced in a study of T-cell memory formation after mild COVID-19. A single record per CDR3 protein comes from TCRdb applying MiXCR to the 5' RACE reads. The table has more than 100,000 distinct CDR3 sequences, about 5.9% seen once; the top ten hold 2.2%. The sample comprised PBMCs or a T cell subset sorted from them (not recorded which). These receptors all come from an adult woman who had mild COVID-19 (a few samples of this study predate the infection). Cell type and time point are not known.

J is TRBJ1-5 and V is TRBV20-1; D perhaps matches TRBD1 (5 bases). V was clipped by 0 bases and J by 7 bases, with 13 bases between them. CDR1 and CDR2 from the germline V gene are DFQATT and SNEGSKA (reference sequence). The CDR3 loop spans 14 amino acids. The CDR3 coding sequence is TGCAGTGCTAGAGATGACCAGGGAAGGCAGCCCCAGCATTTT. Its protein product is CSARDDQGRQPQHF.

V gene TRBV4-1 combines with J gene TRBJ2-2; 10 nucleotides align to TRBD1. Germline V lookup: CDR1 MGHRA, CDR2 YSYEKL. The length of the CDR3 is 15 residues. V dropped 4 bases and J dropped 7; count of bases not matched to a gene: 6. CDR3 protein: CASSPSTGGIGELFF. As DNA, the CDR3 is TGCGCCAGCAGCCCCTCGACAGGGGGCATCGGGGAGCTGTTTTTT.

The chain uses TRBV11-2 and TRBJ2-1, with D perhaps matching TRBD1 (5 bases). Trimming cost V 3 bases and J 9 bases, with 15 bases left between them. The CDR3 runs 14 residues. CDR1 and CDR2 (germline): SGHAT, FQNNGV. DNA of the CDR3: TGTGCCAGCAGCTTGGACACATCAGCCGGTGAGCAGTTCTTC. This codes for CASSLDTSAGEQFF.

V and J are TRBV5-6 and TRBJ1-1; no clear D. Germline CDR1 and CDR2: SGHDT and YYEEEE. The CDR3 has 14 residues. V lost 2 bases and J 7 bases, leaving 15 bases between the germline ends. CDR3 in amino acids: CASSFDDGWGEAFF. The CDR3 DNA reads as TGTGCCAGCAGCTTTGATGACGGATGGGGTGAAGCTTTCTTT.

This clonotype was counted only a few times. The chain combines TRBV7-2 with TRBJ2-2; D unresolved. CDR1 is SGHTA, CDR2 FQGNSA, per germline. The CDR3 sequence is 15 residues long. Trimming took off 1 base at V and 4 bases at J, with 10 bases between the two ends. CDR3 coding DNA: TGTGCCAGCAGCTTAGGTGTCGCGCGCACCGGGGAGCTGTTTTTT. Its protein is CASSLGVARTGELFF.

The chain couples TRBV12-3 or TRBV12-4 to TRBJ1-1; D possibly corresponds to TRBD1 (6 bases). The V end lost 5 bases, the J end lost 8 bases, and 18 bases lay between the germline ends. The CDR3 sequence is 14 residues long. The CDR3 region is CASSPPIWTAEAFF. The CDR3 DNA follows: TGTGCCAGCAGTCCTCCGATTTGGACAGCAGAAGCTTTCTTT.

The chain carries TRBV4-2 and TRBJ1-1; possibly TRBD1 for D (5 bases). Germline V lookup: CDR1 LGHNA, CDR2 YNFKEQ. The CDR3 extends over 16 amino acids. V dropped 0 bases and J dropped 1 base, with 12 bases sitting between them. CDR3 residues: CASSQDQAGKNTEAFF. Here the CDR3 DNA reads TGTGCCAGCAGCCAAGATCAGGCAGGGAAGAACACTGAAGCTTTCTTT.

This clonotype was seen a handful of times. J is TRBJ2-3 and V is TRBV10-3; 11 nucleotides line up with TRBD1. Germline trimming cut 10 bases from V and 6 bases from J; bases unmatched to any gene: 12. The CDR3 consists of 15 residues. Germline V CDR1 and CDR2: ENHRY, SYGVKD. CDR3 in amino acids: CATEDRDRGLDTQYF. The CDR3, as DNA: TGTGCCACGGAAGATAGGGACAGGGGGTTGGATACGCAGTATTTT.

This clonotype has just a few counts. The chain joins TRBV6-5 to TRBJ1-2; no definite D call. The CDR3 has 14 amino acids. Trimming pared 4 bases from V and 5 bases from J, leaving 14 bases between. Germline CDR1 and CDR2: MNHEY and SVGAGI. CDR3 loop: CASSFTSTGYGYTF. CDR3 coding DNA: TGTGCCAGCAGTTTCACTTCGACGGGATATGGCTACACCTTC.

A few counts support this clonotype. The chain links TRBV5-1 to TRBJ1-3, with no clear D. Between the trimmed V and J ends, which lost 0 bases and 2 bases, there was a span of 9 bases. Germline V gives CDR1 SGHRS, CDR2 YFSETQ. The CDR3 loop spans 15 amino acids. The CDR3 sequence is CASSLGDITGNTIYF. CDR3 sequence (DNA): TGCGCCAGCAGCTTGGGAGACATCACTGGAAACACCATATATTTT.

This chain links TRBV5-5 with TRBJ1-5; 7 nucleotides match TRBD1. This CDR3 is 17 amino acids long. CDR1 SGHKS and CDR2 YYEKEE come from the germline V gene (reference sequence). The V segment lost 4 bases and the J segment 0 bases; nucleotides outside the gene matches: 10. Here the CDR3 DNA reads TGTGCCAGCAGCCCTCTCGGGGGGGACAGTAGCAATCAGCCCCAGCATTTT. Translating it yields CASSPLGGDSSNQPQHF.

Many counts were recorded for this clonotype. The rearrangement uses TRBV14 and TRBJ1-1; D gene ambiguous. This CDR3 has 13 residues. CDR1 and CDR2 (germline): SGHDN, FVKESK. Trimming removed 4 bases from V and 0 bases from J, with 6 bases in between. CDR3 nucleotides: TGTGCCAGCAGCCCCCTGATGAACACTGAAGCTTTCTTT. Protein product: CASSPLMNTEAFF.

The V and J genes are TRBV20-1 and TRBJ2-1, with 7 bases lining up with TRBD2. Germline V gives CDR1 DFQATT, CDR2 SNEGSKA (reference sequence). J lost 10 bases, V lost 5 bases, and 17 bases had no gene match. The CDR3 is 15 residues long. The CDR3 region is CSAVENLAAFGEQFF. CDR3 in DNA: TGCAGTGCTGTAGAGAATCTAGCGGCCTTTGGAGAGCAGTTCTTC.